Below are 18 T cell receptor beta chains sequenced from a single sample in a study of T cells expressing NK-cell markers. For each CDR3 protein, TCRdb gives one entry from its re-call of the 5' RACE reads, without DNA. This sample's clone table lists roughly 390,000 distinct CDR3 sequences. Sequenced sample: blood T cells: a sorted CD56 or NKG2C T cell subset, CD4+ or CD8+ T cells, or bulk PBMC T cells (not recorded which). These receptors were taken from a man between 18 and 69 years old in good health.

The rearrangement uses TRBV3-1 and TRBJ2-1; as DNA is missing, the TRBD1 call by TCRdb cannot be tested. The germline V gene encodes CDR1 LGHDT and CDR2 YNNKEL (reference sequence). This CDR3 region has 17 residues. The CDR3 is CASSPIGTGVIYNEQFF.

The chain carries TRBV7-2 and TRBJ2-7; the D gene TCRdb calls, TRBD1, cannot be checked with no DNA. The germline CDR1 and CDR2 sequences are SGHTA and FQGNSA. The CDR3 extends over 17 amino acids. The CDR3 reads CASSLAGGPRLGHEQYF. The variable domain in full, with the rest retrieved from reference TRBV7-2 and TRBJ2-7, is GAGVSQSPSNKVTEKGKDVELRCDPISGHTALYWYRQSLGQGLEFLIYFQGNSAPDKSGLPSDRFSAERTGGSVSTLTIQRTQQEDSAVYLCASSLAGGPRLGHEQYFGPGTRLTVT.

The genes are TRBV5-1 and TRBJ1-1; TCRdb proposes TRBD1, but this gene call is untestable without DNA. The CDR3 is made up of 15 amino acids. The V gene's germline CDR1 is SGHRS and CDR2 YFSETQ. The CDR3 spells CASRLEPGGNTEAFF.

J is TRBJ2-1 and V is TRBV12-5; the TCRdb call, TRBD2, lacks DNA for checking. The CDR3 sequence is 15 residues long. Germline-derived CDR1 and CDR2 are LGHNT and FRNRAP. The CDR3 loop reads CASGFWAGGYNEQFF.

The V and J genes are TRBV5-1 and TRBJ2-5; TCRdb proposes TRBD2, but this gene call is untestable without DNA. From germline, CDR1 is SGHRS and CDR2 YFSETQ. This CDR3 is built from 13 residues. CDR3 protein: CASSLSSLETQYF.

The chain has TRBV20-1 and TRBJ1-2; the D call from TCRdb, TRBD1, cannot be confirmed without DNA. In germline, CDR1 is DFQATT, CDR2 SNEGSKA (reference sequence). The CDR3 has 16 residues. CDR3 protein: CSAPPGQPTGAYGYTF.

The chain combines TRBV7-6 with TRBJ2-3. CDR1 and CDR2 (germline): SGHVS, FNYEAQ. The CDR3 is 13 amino acids. The CDR3 loop reads CASSLGGSATQYF. Together with reference TRBV7-6 and TRBJ2-3, the CDR3 gives the full variable domain: GAGVSQSPRYKVTKRGQDVALRCDPISGHVSLYWYRQALGQGPEFLTYFNYEAQQDKSGLPNDRFSAERPEGSISTLTIQRTEQRDSAMYRCASSLGGSATQYFGPGTRLTVL.

The V call is TRBV12-3 or TRBV12-4, the J call TRBJ2-7; TCRdb calls TRBD1, which cannot be checked without DNA. This CDR3 is built from 15 residues. The CDR3 here is CASSSRRGIEYEQYF.

This CDR3 reads CASSYAGRNIQYF. The V and J genes are TRBV7-6 and TRBJ2-4. Per the germline V gene, CDR1 is SGHVS and CDR2 is FNYEAQ. This CDR3 comprises 13 residues.

The chain uses TRBV7-9 and TRBJ1-1; the TRBD1 assignment by TCRdb is unverifiable without DNA. The CDR3 has 14 amino acids. CDR1 and CDR2 (germline): SEHNR, FQNEAQ (reference sequence). CDR3 residues: CASSFPRTVNEAFF.

The rearrangement joins TRBV7-6 to TRBJ2-1; TCRdb picks TRBD1, but there is no DNA to check that call. The germline CDR1 and CDR2 sequences are SGHVS and FNYEAQ. This CDR3 comprises 15 residues. CDR3 amino acids: CASTPYGGGNNEQFF.

V gene TRBV24-1 combines with J gene TRBJ2-1; with no DNA, the TCRdb D assignment of TRBD1 cannot be verified. Germline V gives CDR1 KGHDR, CDR2 SFDVKD. The CDR3 runs 18 residues. CDR3 region: CATSDLATGGLSYNEQFF.

The chain recombines TRBV7-2 with TRBJ2-5; no DNA is available, so the TRBD1 call from TCRdb remains unchecked. The germline V gene has CDR1 SGHTA and CDR2 FQGNSA. The CDR3 runs 16 residues. The chain's CDR3 is CASSLSLGRGEETQYF.

The chain combines TRBV20-1 with TRBJ1-5; TCRdb names TRBD1, which stays unverified in the absence of DNA. The CDR3 runs 15 residues. The germline V gene encodes CDR1 DFQATT and CDR2 SNEGSKA (reference sequence). The CDR3 spells CSARSGRGSNQPQHF.

The chain employs TRBV5-1 and TRBJ1-1; the TRBD1 assignment by TCRdb is unverifiable without DNA. The CDR3 length is 15 residues. Germline V gene lookup returns CDR1 SGHRS and CDR2 YFSETQ. The CDR3 is CASSFDTGGNTEAFF.

The chain uses TRBV5-1 and TRBJ2-2; TCRdb lists TRBD2, though no DNA is available to test this call. The germline CDR1 and CDR2 sequences are SGHRS and YFSETQ. CDR3 size: 16 residues. The CDR3 protein is CATQRRTSGAAGELFF.

This chain joins TRBV6-5 and TRBJ1-2; TCRdb gives TRBD1 as the D gene, but with no DNA this cannot be confirmed. This CDR3 spans 16 amino acids. Germline-derived CDR1 and CDR2 are MNHEY and SVGAGI. The CDR3: CASSRVHSATNYGYTF.

The V gene is TRBV18, the J gene TRBJ1-1. Germline CDR1 is KGHSH and CDR2 is LQKENI. CDR3 length: 16 amino acids. CDR3 in amino acids: CASSPRTPPEGTEAFF. The variable domain in full, completed from reference TRBV18 and TRBJ1-1, reads NAGVMQNPRHLVRRRGQEARLRCSPMKGHSHVYWYRQLPEEGLKFMVYLQKENIIDESGMPKERFSAEFPKEGPSILRIQQVVRGDSAAYFCASSPRTPPEGTEAFFGQGTRLTVV.